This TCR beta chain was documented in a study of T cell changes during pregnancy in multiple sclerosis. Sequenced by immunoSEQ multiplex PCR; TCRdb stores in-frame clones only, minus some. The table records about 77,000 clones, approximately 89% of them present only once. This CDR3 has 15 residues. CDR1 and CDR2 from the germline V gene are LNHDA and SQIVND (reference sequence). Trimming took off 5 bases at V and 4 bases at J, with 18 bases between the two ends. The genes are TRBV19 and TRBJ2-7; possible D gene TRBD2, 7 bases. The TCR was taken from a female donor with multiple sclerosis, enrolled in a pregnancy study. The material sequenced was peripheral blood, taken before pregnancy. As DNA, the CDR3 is TGTGCCAGTAGTCCCCTCGCGGGGGCGACGTACGAGCAGTACTTC. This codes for CASSPLAGATYEQYF.